Shown below are 2 T cell receptor beta chains from a single sample sequenced in a study of cytomegalovirus exposure and HLA in healthy donors. In the PCR, 60 Vbeta and 13 Jbeta primers were used. The assay was immunoSEQ multiplex PCR, and TCRdb's table has in-frame clones only and misses some. The sample holds 110,000 or so clones; approximately 69% are singletons and the top ten take around 4%. The sample consisted of PBMCs. Source of these receptors: a woman between 40 and 55 years old in good health and CMV-seropositive.

This clone appeared once. The chain recombines TRBV19 with TRBJ1-1; 8 bases agree with TRBD1. V lost 6 bases to trimming and J lost 10 bases; unmatched junction nucleotides: 4. Germline CDR1 and CDR2: LNHDA and SQIVND (reference sequence). This CDR3 is built from 11 residues. The CDR3 spells CASRQGARAFF. The CDR3, as DNA: TGTGCCAGTAGGCAGGGGGCTAGAGCTTTCTTT.

The chain carries TRBV5-1 and TRBJ2-2, with D maybe TRBD1 (6 bases). From germline, CDR1 is SGHRS and CDR2 YFSETQ. The CDR3 is 14 residues long. V shed 4 bases and J shed 2 bases, with 9 bases lying between them. CDR3 sequence reads: CASSEQGNTGELFF. The CDR3 DNA follows: TGCGCCAGCAGCGAACAGGGTAACACCGGGGAGCTGTTTTTT.